This T cell receptor (beta chain) appears in the sequencing data of a study of PD-1 blockade in mismatch repair-deficient tumors. Whole-study findings and limits: Tumor-resident clones, often absent from pretreatment blood, expanded after pembrolizumab and then contracted.

TCRs were sequenced from a few patients responding to pembrolizumab. Measured with immunoSEQ multiplex PCR; TCRdb has only the in-frame clones, and not every one. The sample has more than 30,000 clones; approximately 85% are singletons. V dropped 0 bases and J dropped 3 bases, with 14 bases sitting between them. Germline V gives CDR1 MNHNY, CDR2 SVGAGI (reference sequence). CDR3 length: 16 amino acids. This clone has only a few counts. As yet, its antigen is unknown. The chain has TRBV6-6 and TRBJ1-1, with D tentatively TRBD1 (5 bases). The sequencing used peripheral blood, collected about 76 weeks after starting pembrolizumab. The TCR was taken from an adult with mismatch repair-deficient cancer. CDR3 protein: CASSYSTGVEDTEAFF. As DNA, the CDR3 is TGTGCCAGCAGTTACTCGACGGGGGTTGAGGACACTGAAGCTTTCTTT.